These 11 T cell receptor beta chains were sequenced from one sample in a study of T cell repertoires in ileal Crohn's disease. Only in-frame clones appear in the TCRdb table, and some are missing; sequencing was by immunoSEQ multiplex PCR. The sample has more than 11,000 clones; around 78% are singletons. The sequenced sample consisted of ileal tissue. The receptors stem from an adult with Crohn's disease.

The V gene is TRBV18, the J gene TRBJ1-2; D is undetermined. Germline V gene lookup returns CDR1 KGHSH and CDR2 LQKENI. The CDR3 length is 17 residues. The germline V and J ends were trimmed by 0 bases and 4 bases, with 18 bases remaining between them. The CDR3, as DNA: TGTGCCAGCTCACCACCTTCTCTCCCTCAACCGGTCTATGGCTACACCTTC. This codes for CASSPPSLPQPVYGYTF.

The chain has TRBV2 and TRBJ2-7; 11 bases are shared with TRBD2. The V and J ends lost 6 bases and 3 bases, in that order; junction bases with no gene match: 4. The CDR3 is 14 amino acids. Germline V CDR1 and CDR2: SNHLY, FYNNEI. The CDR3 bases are TGTGCCAGCAGGGCTACTAGCGGGGGCTACGAGCAGTACTTC. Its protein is CASRATSGGYEQYF.

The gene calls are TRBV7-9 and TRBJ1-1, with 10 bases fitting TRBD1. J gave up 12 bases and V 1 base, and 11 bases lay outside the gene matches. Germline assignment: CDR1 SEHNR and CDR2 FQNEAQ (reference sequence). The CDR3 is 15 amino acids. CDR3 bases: TGTGCCAGCAGCTTAGGGTCAAATCGGGGACAGGGGTCTTTCTTT. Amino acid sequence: CASSLGSNRGQGSFF.

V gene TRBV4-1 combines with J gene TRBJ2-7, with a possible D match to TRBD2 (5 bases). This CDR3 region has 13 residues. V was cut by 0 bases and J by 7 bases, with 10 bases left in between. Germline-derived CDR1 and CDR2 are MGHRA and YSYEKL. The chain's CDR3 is CASSQEERREQYF. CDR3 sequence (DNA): TGCGCCAGCAGCCAAGAAGAGAGGAGGGAGCAGTACTTC.

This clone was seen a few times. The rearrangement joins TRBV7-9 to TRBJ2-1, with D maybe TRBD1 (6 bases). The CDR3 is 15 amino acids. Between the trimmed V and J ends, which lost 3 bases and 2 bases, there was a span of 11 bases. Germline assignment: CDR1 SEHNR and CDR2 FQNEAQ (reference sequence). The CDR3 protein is CASSLQGPTYNEQFF. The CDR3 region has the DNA TGTGCCAGCAGCTTGCAGGGGCCGACCTACAATGAGCAGTTCTTC.

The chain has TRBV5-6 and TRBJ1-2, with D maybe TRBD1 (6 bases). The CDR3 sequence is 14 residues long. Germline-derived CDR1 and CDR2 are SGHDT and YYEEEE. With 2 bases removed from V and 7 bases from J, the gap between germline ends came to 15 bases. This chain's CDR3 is CASSLGRGSSGYTF. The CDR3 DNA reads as TGTGCCAGCAGCTTAGGCAGGGGAAGTAGTGGCTACACCTTC.

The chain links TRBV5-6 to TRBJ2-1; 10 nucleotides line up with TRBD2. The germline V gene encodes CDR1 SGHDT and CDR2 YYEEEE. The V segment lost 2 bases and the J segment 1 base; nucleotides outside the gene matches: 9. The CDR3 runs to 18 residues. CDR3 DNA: TGTGCCAGCAGCTTTCGTCTAGCGGGGGTAACTTCCTACAATGAGCAGTTCTTC. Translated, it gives CASSFRLAGVTSYNEQFF.

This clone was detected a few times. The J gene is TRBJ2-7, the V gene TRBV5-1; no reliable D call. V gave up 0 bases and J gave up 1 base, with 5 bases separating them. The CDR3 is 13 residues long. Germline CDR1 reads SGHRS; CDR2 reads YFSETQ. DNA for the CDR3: TGCGCCAGCAGCTTGGACGGGTCCTACGAGCAGTACTTC. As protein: CASSLDGSYEQYF.

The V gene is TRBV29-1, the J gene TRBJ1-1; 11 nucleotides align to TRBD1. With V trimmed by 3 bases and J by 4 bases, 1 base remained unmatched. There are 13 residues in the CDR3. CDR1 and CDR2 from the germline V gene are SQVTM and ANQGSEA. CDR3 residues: CSVDGTGGTEAFF. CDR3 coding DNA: TGCAGCGTTGACGGGACAGGGGGCACTGAAGCTTTCTTT.

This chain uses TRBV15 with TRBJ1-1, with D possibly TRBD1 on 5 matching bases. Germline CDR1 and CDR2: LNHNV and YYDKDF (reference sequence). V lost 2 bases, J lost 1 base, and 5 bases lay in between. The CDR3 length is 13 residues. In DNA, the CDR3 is TGTGCCACCAGCAGAAGGGGGAACACTGAAGCTTTCTTT. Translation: CATSRRGNTEAFF.

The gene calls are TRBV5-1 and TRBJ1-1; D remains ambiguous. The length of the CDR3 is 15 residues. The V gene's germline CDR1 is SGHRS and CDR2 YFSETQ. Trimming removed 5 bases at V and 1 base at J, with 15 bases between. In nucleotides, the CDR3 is TGCGCCAGCAGTCCGGACCCCCGGGGGAACACTGAAGCTTTCTTT. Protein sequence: CASSPDPRGNTEAFF.